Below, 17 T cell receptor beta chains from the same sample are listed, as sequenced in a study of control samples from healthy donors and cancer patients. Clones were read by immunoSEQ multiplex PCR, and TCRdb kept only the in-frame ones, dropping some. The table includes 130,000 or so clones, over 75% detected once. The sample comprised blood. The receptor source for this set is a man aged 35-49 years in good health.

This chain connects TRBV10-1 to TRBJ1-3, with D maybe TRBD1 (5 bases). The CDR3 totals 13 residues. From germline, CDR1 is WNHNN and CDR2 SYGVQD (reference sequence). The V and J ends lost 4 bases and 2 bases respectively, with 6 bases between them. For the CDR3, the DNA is TGCGCCAGCAGTGCAGGGACTGGAAACACCATATATTTT. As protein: CASSAGTGNTIYF.

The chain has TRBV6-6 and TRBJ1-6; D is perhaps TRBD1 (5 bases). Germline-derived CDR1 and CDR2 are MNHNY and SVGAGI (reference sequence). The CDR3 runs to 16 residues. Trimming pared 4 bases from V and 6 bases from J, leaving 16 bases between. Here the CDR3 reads CASSFGGNRINSPLHF. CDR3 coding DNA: TGTGCCAGCAGTTTTGGGGGAAACAGGATTAATTCACCCCTCCACTTT.

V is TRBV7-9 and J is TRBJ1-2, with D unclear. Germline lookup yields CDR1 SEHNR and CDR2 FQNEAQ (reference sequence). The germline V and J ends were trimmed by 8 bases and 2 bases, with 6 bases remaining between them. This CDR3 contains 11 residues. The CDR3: CASEQNYGYTF. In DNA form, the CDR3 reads TGTGCCAGCGAGCAGAACTATGGCTACACCTTC.

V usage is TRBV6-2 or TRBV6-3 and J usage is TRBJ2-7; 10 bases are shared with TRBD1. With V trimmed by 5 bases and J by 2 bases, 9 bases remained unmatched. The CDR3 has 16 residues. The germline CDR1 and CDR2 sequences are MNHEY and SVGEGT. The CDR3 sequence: CASSNAVGTGAYEQYF. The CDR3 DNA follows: TGTGCCAGCAGTAACGCAGTCGGGACAGGGGCCTACGAGCAGTACTTC.

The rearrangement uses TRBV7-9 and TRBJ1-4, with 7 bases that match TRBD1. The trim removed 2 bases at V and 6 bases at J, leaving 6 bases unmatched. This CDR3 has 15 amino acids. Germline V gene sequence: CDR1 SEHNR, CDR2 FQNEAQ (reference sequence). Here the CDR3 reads CASSLLAGGDEKLFF. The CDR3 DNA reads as TGTGCCAGCAGCTTATTGGCAGGGGGGGATGAAAAACTGTTTTTT.

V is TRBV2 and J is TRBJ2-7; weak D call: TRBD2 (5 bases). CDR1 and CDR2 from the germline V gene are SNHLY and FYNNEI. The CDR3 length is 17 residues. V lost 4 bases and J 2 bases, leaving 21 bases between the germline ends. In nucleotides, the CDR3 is TGTGCCAGCAGTGTGCCAGTGGCGGCAGTGGAGGCCTACGAGCAGTACTTC. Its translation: CASSVPVAAVEAYEQYF.

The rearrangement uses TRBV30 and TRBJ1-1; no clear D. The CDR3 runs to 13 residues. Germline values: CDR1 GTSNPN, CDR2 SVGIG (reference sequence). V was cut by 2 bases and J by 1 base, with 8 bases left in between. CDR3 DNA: TGTGCCTGGAGTAGGAACGCGAACACTGAAGCTTTCTTT. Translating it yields CAWSRNANTEAFF.

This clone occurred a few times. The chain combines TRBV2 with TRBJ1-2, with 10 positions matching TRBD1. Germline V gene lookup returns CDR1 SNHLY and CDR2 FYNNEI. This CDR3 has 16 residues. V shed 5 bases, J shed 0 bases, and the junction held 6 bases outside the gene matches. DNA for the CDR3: TGTGCCAGCAGTCGCCGACAGGGGGCTTCTAACTATGGCTACACCTTC. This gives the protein CASSRRQGASNYGYTF.

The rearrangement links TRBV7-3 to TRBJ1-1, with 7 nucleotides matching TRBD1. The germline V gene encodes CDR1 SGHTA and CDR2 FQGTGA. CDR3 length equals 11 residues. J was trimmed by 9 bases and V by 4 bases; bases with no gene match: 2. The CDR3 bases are TGTGCCAGCAGCTCGGGACAGAAAGCTTTCTTT. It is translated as CASSSGQKAFF.

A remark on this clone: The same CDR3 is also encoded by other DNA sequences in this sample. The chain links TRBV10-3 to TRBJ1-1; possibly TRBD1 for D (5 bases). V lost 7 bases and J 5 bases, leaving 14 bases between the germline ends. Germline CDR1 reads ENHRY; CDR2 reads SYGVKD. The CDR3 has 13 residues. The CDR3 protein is CAIMQGARTEAFF. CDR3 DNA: TGTGCCATCATGCAAGGGGCGCGTACTGAAGCTTTCTTT.

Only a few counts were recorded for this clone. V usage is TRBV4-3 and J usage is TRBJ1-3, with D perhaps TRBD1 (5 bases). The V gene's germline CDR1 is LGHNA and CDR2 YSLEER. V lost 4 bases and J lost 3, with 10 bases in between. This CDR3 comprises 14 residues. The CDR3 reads CASSLSGGGNTIYF. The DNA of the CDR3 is TGCGCCAGCAGCCTCTCGGGGGGTGGAAACACCATATATTTT.

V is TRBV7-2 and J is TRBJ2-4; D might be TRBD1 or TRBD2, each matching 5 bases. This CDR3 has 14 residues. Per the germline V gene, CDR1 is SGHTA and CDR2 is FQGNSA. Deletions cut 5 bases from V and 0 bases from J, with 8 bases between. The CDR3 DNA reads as TGTGCCAGCAGCCCGGGGACAGCCAAAAACATTCAGTACTTC. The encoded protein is CASSPGTAKNIQYF.

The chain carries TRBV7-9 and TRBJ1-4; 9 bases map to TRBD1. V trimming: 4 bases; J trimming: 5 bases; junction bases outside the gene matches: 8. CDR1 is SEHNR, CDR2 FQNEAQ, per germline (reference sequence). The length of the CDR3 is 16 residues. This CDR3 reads CASSWETGGENEKLFF. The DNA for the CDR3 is TGTGCCAGCAGCTGGGAAACAGGGGGCGAGAATGAAAAACTGTTTTTT.

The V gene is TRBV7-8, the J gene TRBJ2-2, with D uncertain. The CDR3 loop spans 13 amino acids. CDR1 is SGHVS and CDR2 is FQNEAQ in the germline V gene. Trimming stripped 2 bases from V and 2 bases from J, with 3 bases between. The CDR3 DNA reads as TGTGCCAGCAGCTTAAAAAACACCGGGGAGCTGTTTTTT. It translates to CASSLKNTGELFF.

Here the CDR3 reads CASSSPTGVNSPLHF. The CDR3 DNA reads TGTGCCAGCAGCTCTCCTACAGGGGTGAATTCACCCCTCCACTTT. V usage is TRBV7-6 and J usage is TRBJ1-6, with TRBD1 matching 7 bases. Germline V CDR1 and CDR2: SGHVS, FNYEAQ. Losses at the gene ends were 4 bases for V and 7 bases for J; bases not matched to a gene: 7. The CDR3 is 15 amino acids.

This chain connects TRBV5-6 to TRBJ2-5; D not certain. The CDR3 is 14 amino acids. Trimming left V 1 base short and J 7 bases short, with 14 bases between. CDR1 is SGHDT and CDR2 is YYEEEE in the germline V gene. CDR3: CASSLFQVESTQYF. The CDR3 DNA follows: TGTGCCAGCAGCTTGTTTCAAGTGGAATCGACCCAGTACTTC.

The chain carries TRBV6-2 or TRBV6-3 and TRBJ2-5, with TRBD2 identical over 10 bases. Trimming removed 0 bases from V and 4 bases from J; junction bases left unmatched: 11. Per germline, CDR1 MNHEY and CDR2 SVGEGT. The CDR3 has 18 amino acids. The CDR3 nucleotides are TGTGCCAGCAGTTACTCTATTACTAGCGGGGCGGCGGGAGAGACCCAGTACTTC. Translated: CASSYSITSGAAGETQYF.